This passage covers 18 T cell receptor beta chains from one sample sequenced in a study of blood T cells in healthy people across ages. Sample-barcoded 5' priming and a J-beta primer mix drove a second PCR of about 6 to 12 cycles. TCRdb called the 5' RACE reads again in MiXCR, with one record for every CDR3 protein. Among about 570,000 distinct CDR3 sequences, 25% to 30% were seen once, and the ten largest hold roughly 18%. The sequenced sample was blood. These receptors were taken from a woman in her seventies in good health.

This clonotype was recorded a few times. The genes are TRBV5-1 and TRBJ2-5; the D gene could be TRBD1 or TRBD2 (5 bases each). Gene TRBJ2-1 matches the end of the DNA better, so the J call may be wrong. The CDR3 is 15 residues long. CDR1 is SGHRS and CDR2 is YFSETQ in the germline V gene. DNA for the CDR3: TGCGCCAGCAGCTCAGGGACCGACATGGGCAATGAGCAGTTCTTC. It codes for CASSSGTDMGNEQFF.

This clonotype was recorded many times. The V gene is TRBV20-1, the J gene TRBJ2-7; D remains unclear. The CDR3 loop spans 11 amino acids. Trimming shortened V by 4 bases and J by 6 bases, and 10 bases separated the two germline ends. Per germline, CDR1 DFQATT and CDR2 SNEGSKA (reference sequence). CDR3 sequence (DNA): TGCAGTGCTACCGATTATTCCGAGCAGTACTTC. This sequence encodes CSATDYSEQYF.

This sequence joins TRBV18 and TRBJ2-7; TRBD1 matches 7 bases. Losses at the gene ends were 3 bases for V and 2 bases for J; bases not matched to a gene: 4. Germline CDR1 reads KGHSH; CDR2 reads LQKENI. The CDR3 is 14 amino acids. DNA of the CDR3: TGTGCCAGCTCACCTCAACAGGGGACCTACGAGCAGTACTTC. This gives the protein CASSPQQGTYEQYF.

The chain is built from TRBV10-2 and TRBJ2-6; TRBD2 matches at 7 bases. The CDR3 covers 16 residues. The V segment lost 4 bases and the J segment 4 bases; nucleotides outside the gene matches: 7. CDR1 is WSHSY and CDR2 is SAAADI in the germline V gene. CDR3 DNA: TGCGCCAGCAGTGTGGGGGGGGTGGACGGGGCCAACGTCCTGACTTTC. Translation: CASSVGGVDGANVLTF.

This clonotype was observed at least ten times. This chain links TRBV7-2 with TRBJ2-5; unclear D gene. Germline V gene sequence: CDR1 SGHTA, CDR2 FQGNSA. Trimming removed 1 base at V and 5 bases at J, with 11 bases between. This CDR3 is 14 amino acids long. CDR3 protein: CASSLGPLRETQYF. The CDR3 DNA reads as TGTGCCAGCAGCTTAGGACCTCTCCGGGAGACCCAGTACTTC.

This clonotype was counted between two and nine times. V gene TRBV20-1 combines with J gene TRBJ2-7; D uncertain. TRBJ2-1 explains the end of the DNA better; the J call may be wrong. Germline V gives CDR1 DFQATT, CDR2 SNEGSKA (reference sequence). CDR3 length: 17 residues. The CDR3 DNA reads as TGCAGTGCTAGAGTAACTCGGCCCTTAGGCCCCTACAATGAGCAGTTCTTC. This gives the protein CSARVTRPLGPYNEQFF.

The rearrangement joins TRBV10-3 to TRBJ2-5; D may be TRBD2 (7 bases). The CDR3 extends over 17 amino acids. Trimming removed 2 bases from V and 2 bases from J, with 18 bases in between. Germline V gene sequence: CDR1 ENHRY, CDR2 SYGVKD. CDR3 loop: CAISEPMAGARQETQYF. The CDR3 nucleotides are TGTGCCATCAGTGAGCCGATGGCGGGGGCCAGACAAGAGACCCAGTACTTC.

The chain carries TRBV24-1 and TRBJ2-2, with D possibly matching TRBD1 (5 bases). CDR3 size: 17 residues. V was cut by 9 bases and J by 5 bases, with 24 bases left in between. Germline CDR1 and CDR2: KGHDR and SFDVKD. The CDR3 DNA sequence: TGTGCCACCCGGACAAGCGTGGGCGAGAGTCTGACCGGGGAGCTGTTTTTT. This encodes CATRTSVGESLTGELFF.

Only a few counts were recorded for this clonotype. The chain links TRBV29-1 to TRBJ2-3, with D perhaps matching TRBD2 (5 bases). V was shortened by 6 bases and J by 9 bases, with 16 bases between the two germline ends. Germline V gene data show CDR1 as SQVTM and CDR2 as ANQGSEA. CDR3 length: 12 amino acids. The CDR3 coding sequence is TGCAGCGTCCGGGGTCCCCCTGGGACGCAGTATTTT. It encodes CSVRGPPGTQYF.

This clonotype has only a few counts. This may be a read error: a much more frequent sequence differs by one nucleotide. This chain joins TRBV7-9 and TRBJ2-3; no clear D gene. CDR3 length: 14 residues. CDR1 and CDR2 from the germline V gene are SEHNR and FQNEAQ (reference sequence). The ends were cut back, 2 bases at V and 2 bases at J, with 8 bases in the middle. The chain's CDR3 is CASSLRQPTDTQYF. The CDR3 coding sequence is TGTGCCAGCAGCTTAAGGCAACCCACAGATACGCAGTATTTT. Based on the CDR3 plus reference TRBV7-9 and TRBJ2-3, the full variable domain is DTGVSQNPRHKITKRGQNVTFRCDPISEHNRLYWYRQTLGQGPEFLTYFQNEAQLEKSRLLSDRFSAERPKGSFSTLEIQRTEQGDSAMYLCASSLRQPTDTQYFGPGTRLTVL.

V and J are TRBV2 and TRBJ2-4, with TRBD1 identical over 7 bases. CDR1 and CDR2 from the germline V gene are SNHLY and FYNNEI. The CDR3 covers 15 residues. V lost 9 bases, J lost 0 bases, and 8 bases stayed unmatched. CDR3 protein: CARLKGAIAKNIQYF. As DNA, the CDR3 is TGTGCCAGACTAAAGGGGGCGATAGCCAAAAACATTCAGTACTTC.

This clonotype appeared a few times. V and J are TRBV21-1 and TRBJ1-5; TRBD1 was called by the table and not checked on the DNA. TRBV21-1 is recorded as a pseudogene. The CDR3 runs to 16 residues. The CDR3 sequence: CASSKARCQGNQPQHF. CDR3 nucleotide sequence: TGTGCCAGCAGCAAAGCGCGGTGTCAGGGTAATCAGCCCCAGCATTTT.

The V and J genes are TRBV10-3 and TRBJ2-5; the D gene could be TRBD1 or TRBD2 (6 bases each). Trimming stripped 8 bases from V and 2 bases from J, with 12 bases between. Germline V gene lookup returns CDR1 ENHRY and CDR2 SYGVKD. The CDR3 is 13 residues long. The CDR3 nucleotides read TGTGCCATCCAGAAAGGGGGGCAAGAGACCCAGTACTTC. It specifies CAIQKGGQETQYF.

The CDR3 bases are TGTGCCAGCAGCTTAAATCTCTCTGGGGCCAACGTCCTGACTTTC. This sequence encodes CASSLNLSGANVLTF. The V gene is TRBV7-9, the J gene TRBJ2-6; D is unclear. The CDR3 covers 15 residues. Germline-derived CDR1 and CDR2 are SEHNR and FQNEAQ (reference sequence). V lost 2 bases and J 0 bases, leaving 5 bases between the germline ends.

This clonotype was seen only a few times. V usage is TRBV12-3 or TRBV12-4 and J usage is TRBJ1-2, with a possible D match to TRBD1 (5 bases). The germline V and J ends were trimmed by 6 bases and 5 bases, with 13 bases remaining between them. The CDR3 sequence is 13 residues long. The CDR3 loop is CASSQRTGYGYTF. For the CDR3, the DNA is TGTGCCAGCAGCCAACGAACAGGTTATGGCTACACCTTC.

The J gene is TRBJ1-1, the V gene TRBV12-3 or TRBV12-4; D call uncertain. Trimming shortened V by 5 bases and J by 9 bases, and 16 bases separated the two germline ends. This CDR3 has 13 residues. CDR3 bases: TGTGCCAGCAGTCCGTGGACGGTTTCGCAAGCTTTCTTT. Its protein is CASSPWTVSQAFF.

In DNA, the CDR3 is TGTGCCAGCAGTCAGGGGGCCGGTAATGAAAAACTGTTTTTT. It translates to CASSQGAGNEKLFF. The chain is built from TRBV7-8 and TRBJ1-4, with 8 positions matching TRBD1. Trimming removed 6 bases from V and 4 bases from J; junction bases left unmatched: 4. The CDR3 totals 14 residues. From germline, CDR1 is SGHVS and CDR2 FQNEAQ.

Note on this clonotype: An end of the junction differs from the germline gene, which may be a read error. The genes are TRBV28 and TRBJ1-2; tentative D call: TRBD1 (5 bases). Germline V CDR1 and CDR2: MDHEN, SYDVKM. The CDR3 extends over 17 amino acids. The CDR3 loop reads CTSSLWSGQPGDYGYTF. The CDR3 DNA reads TGTACCAGCAGTTTATGGTCAGGGCAACCGGGTGACTATGGCTACACCTTC.